This T cell receptor beta chain was found in a study of long-term antiretroviral therapy in people with HIV. General observations from the study: Those clones which expanded before ART made up the dominant part of the repertoire at all time points. Diversity went up after ART and still fell short of transplant donor controls. Unavailable data included ART adherence, viral resistance and therapy changes (switches in treatment).

The CDR3 extends over 15 amino acids. V was clipped by 4 bases and J by 0 bases, with 10 bases between them. The germline gives CDR1 MDHEN, CDR2 SYDVKM. As for this clone: The antigen is unknown.

An immunoSEQ assay, version v3.0, was performed at survey level. Assay used: immunoSEQ multiplex PCR; TCRdb lists only in-frame clones, some missing. The table lists approximately 39,000 clones, 80% to 85% of them singletons. This receptor was identified in a man younger than 35 with HIV. The chain joins TRBV28 to TRBJ1-3; no firm D call. The starting material was unsorted PBMCs, obtained 1.5 years after starting antiretroviral therapy. CDR3 sequence reads: CASSSGRASGNTIYF. CDR3 bases: TGTGCCAGCAGTTCCGGCAGAGCCTCTGGAAACACCATATATTTT.